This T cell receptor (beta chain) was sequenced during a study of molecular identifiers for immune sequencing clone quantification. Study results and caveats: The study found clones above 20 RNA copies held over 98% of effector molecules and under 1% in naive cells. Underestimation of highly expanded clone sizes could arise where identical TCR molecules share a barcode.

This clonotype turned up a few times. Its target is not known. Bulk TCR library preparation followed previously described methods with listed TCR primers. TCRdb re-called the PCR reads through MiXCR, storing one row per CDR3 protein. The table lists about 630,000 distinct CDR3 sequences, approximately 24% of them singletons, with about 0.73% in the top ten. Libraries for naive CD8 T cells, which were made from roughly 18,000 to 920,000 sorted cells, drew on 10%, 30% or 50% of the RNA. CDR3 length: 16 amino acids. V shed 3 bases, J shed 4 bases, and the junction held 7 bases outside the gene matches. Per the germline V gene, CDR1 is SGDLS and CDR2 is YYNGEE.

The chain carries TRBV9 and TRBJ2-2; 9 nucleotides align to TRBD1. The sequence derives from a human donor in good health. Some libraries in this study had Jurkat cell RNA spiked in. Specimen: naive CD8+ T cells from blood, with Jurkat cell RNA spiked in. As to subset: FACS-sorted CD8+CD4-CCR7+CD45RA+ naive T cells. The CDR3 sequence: CASSAPGQGITGELFF. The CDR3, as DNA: TGTGCCAGCAGCGCCCCGGGACAGGGAATCACCGGGGAGCTGTTTTTT.